This T cell receptor beta chain derives from a study of OX40 agonist ivuxolimab in advanced cancers. Background on the study: In this trial design, patients received ivuxolimab intravenously at 0.01 to 10 mg/kg every 2 weeks. Overall study findings and caveats: Certain nonresponders additionally had low normalized T-cell clonal expansion. There was clonal expansion of CD4+ and CD8+ blood T cells by week 6 at 0.1 to 3.0 mg/kg. People who partly responded at 0.1-3.0 mg/kg had some of the least clonal expansion seen.

Worth noting for this clone: Its antigen is unknown.

Clones were read by immunoSEQ multiplex PCR, and TCRdb kept only the in-frame ones, dropping some. The data hold around 50,000 clones, with roughly 91% observed a single time. The receptor's source is an adult with an advanced solid tumor such as melanoma, head and neck, liver or kidney cancer. The material was CD4+ or CD8+ T cells sorted from blood, obtained in a trial of the OX40 agonist ivuxolimab.

CDR3 sequence: CASRMEGGETQYF. CDR3 nucleotide sequence: TGTGCCAGCAGAATGGAGGGAGGAGAGACCCAGTACTTC. The J gene is TRBJ2-5, the V gene TRBV28; D is possibly TRBD2 (6 bases). The CDR3 length is 13 residues. V lost 6 bases and J 4 bases, leaving 12 bases between the germline ends. Germline CDR1 MDHEN, CDR2 SYDVKM.